Listed below are T cell receptor beta chains from one sample, sequenced in a study of a mutant IDH1 vaccine in newly diagnosed glioma. The protocol was immunoSEQ multiplex PCR, while the TCRdb copy is restricted to in-frame clones and leaves out a portion. This sample has 40,000 to 50,000 clones, with around 82% found just once. No antigen has been assigned to these receptors. The material sequenced was PBMCs, taken from a glioma patient whose treatment included an IDH1 peptide vaccine. These receptors all come from a man between 18 and 29 years old with glioma. Some clones in this sample may be carry-over from other donors' samples. CDR3s leave out the opening cysteine and the closing phenylalanine or tryptophan.

V	J	CDR3
TRBV5-5	TRBJ1-5	ASARGTGNQPQH
TRBV2	TRBJ1-4	ASSERAGNEKLF
TRBV5-4	TRBJ1-1	ASSYTGKSTEAF
TRBV27	-	ASSLSPGGYEQY
TRBV29-1	TRBJ1-6	SVEKYPNSPLH
TRBV5-6	TRBJ1-4	ASSLTHPKEKLF
TRBV6-1	TRBJ1-3	ASSEVRRAGNTIY
TRBV7-9	TRBJ1-2	ASSQGQGRKGYGYT
TRBV30	TRBJ1-5	AWSSGRGLNQPQH
TRBV29-1	TRBJ1-1	SVEPPNTEAF
TRBV10-3	TRBJ1-3	AISRQGISGNTIY
TRBV2	TRBJ1-5	ASSKEGQHNQPQH
TRBV10-3	TRBJ2-1	AIAGVSSYNEQF
TRBV7-2	TRBJ1-2	ASTTRGLAGYT
TRBV6-6	TRBJ2-3	ASSPDTGVFADTQY
TRBV2	TRBJ1-2	ASIVDDYGYT
TRBV20-1	TRBJ2-5	SAREETQY
TRBV7-2	TRBJ2-7	ASSFGQRGEQY
TRBV7-2	TRBJ2-7	ASSRIPSSYEQY
TRBV27	TRBJ2-2	ASSTPRGRQTLNTGELF
TRBV27	TRBJ2-7	ASSRTSGSYEQY
TRBV10-3	TRBJ1-1	AISATGRGTEAF
TRBV6-1	TRBJ2-7	ASTSSQGLGYEQY
TRBV6-1	TRBJ1-1	ASRTGGRTEAF
TRBV5-1	TRBJ1-1	ASSLDAGMNTEAF
TRBV4-2	TRBJ2-1	ASSQPSGGPYNEQF
TRBV28	TRBJ2-7	ASSFGRAYEQY
TRBV25-1	TRBJ2-1	ASSVAGLSYNEQF
TRBV4-1	TRBJ2-7	ASSQDSRGTYEQY
TRBV5-6	TRBJ2-7	ASSSGLASGEQY
TRBV4-3	TRBJ1-1	ASALWPNTEAF
TRBV25-1	TRBJ1-3	ASSRLGRENTIY
TRBV6-5	TRBJ1-3	ASSYGESGNTIY
TRBV18	TRBJ1-5	ASSPTGGNQPQH
TRBV5-6	TRBJ1-2	ASSLYKTGSYT
TRBV4-2	TRBJ1-2	ASSQGGGVEGYT
TRBV11-2	TRBJ1-1	ASSLDPGQKDTEAF
TRBV30	TRBJ1-1	AWKWGPLNTEAF
TRBV30	TRBJ2-1	AWSLWTGDEQF
TRBV5-1	TRBJ2-4	ASSSGSAKNIQY
TRBV7-8	TRBJ2-1	ASSLSPKAGLNEQF
TRBV5-6	TRBJ1-5	ASSKVRGPSQPQH
TRBV9	TRBJ1-1	ASSVLPPGGNTEAF
TRBV2	TRBJ1-1	ASRGLSGEAF
TRBV9	TRBJ2-2	ASSGTGINTGELF
TRBV5-1	TRBJ2-3	ASSLSKRRGGADTQY
TRBV4-3	TRBJ2-1	ASSQASGSWNEQF
TRBV18	TRBJ1-4	ASSTGVNEKLF
TRBV7-7	TRBJ1-1	ASSLEATNRPLSEAF
TRBV27	TRBJ1-2	ASSFTGREDGYT
TRBV4-1	TRBJ2-7	ASSQRHGQEHLFSYEQY
TRBV19	TRBJ1-2	ASSIIGGAYGYT
TRBV6-5	TRBJ2-7	AIGVAGGVGYEQY
TRBV5-1	TRBJ1-5	ASSPGTGINQPQH
TRBV30	TRBJ1-4	AWSPTGTGYEKLF
TRBV7-9	TRBJ2-7	ASSRGLAGGYEQY